The 27 T cell receptor beta chains reported below all come from one sample, sequenced in a study of T cell responses to AZD1222 COVID-19 vaccine (dated by TCRdb to the early 2020s). The library was obtained by the immunoSEQ multiplex PCR assay. TCRdb limited this immuneACCESS table to in-frame rearrangements with V and J called. A share of clones is missing; checked studies link under half to unresolved V genes, and the rest is unexplained. In this sample the table shows 100,000 or so clones, more than 75% of which occur a single time. The top ten constitute 2% to 3% of the sample. The time point label here, explained by the study, means: baseline before first vaccination. This specimen was peripheral blood, taken on day 0 of AZD1222 vaccination. The source is an adult in good health.

V is TRBV6-2 or TRBV6-3 and J is TRBJ1-3, with 8 bases matching TRBD1. Germline V lookup: CDR1 MNHEY, CDR2 SVGEGT. V shed 6 bases and J 2 bases; nucleotides not matched to a gene: 3. This CDR3 has 14 residues. DNA of the CDR3: TGTGCCAGCAGATACAGGGGGACTGGAAACACCATATATTTT. It specifies CASRYRGTGNTIYF.

This chain connects TRBV13 to TRBJ2-1, with 11 bases matching TRBD1. V trimming: 2 bases; J trimming: 0 bases; junction bases outside the gene matches: 18. Germline lookup yields CDR1 PRHDT and CDR2 FYEKMQ (reference sequence). CDR3 size: 22 residues. DNA of the CDR3: TGTGCCAGCAGCTTATTAGGTTACCGGGACAGGGGGGATCGGGGCTCCTACAATGAGCAGTTCTTC. Encoded protein: CASSLLGYRDRGDRGSYNEQFF.

J is TRBJ2-3 and V is TRBV5-1; D not resolved. Deletions cut 1 base from V and 2 bases from J, with 11 bases between. This CDR3 contains 15 residues. Germline V gene data show CDR1 as SGHRS and CDR2 as YFSETQ. DNA of the CDR3: TGCGCCAGCAGCTTGTGGGCAGGTCCCACAGATACGCAGTATTTT. It specifies CASSLWAGPTDTQYF. The full variable domain, its missing parts supplied by reference TRBV5-1 and TRBJ2-3, is KAGVTQTPRYLIKTRGQQVTLSCSPISGHRSVSWYQQTPGQGLQFLFEYFSETQRNKGNFPGRFSGRQFSNSRSEMNVSTLELGDSALYLCASSLWAGPTDTQYFGPGTRLTVL.

The rearrangement joins TRBV11-3 to TRBJ2-2, with 9 bases identical to TRBD2. Germline V gene sequence: CDR1 SGHNT, CDR2 YENEEA. This CDR3 has 18 amino acids. After removal of 4 bases from V and 4 bases from J, the junction contained 13 bases not matched to a gene. CDR3 loop: CASSSDARTSVGTGELFF. The CDR3 nucleotides read TGTGCCAGCAGCTCAGACGCCCGGACTAGCGTGGGCACCGGGGAGCTGTTTTTT.

This clone was recorded a few times. V is TRBV3-1 (or the pseudogene TRBV3-2) and J is TRBJ2-6; TRBD2 agrees at 8 bases. The CDR3 covers 16 residues. The germline gives CDR1 LGHDT, CDR2 YNNKEL (reference sequence). The ends lost 8 bases at V and 1 base at J; junction bases unmatched: 7. This CDR3 reads CASSDGGASGANVLTF. CDR3 sequence (DNA): TGTGCCAGCTCGGACGGGGGGGCTTCTGGGGCCAACGTCCTGACTTTC.

This clone was counted a single time. The chain employs TRBV5-5 and TRBJ2-3, with TRBD1 matching 8 bases. The CDR3 covers 14 residues. After removal of 4 bases from V and 5 bases from J, the junction contained 6 bases not matched to a gene. CDR1 and CDR2 (germline): SGHKS, YYEKEE (reference sequence). The CDR3 sequence: CASSKQGGQDTQYF. The CDR3 nucleotides read TGTGCCAGCAGCAAACAGGGGGGACAAGATACGCAGTATTTT.

This chain links TRBV20-1 with TRBJ1-1; D gene uncertain. This CDR3 is 13 amino acids long. Per germline, CDR1 DFQATT and CDR2 SNEGSKA (reference sequence). Trimming pared 3 bases from V and 4 bases from J, leaving 12 bases between. The CDR3 bases are TGCAGTGCTAGTACATACCGGGGCACTGAAGCTTTCTTT. It translates to CSASTYRGTEAFF.

V is TRBV5-1 and J is TRBJ2-5; no clear D. The germline V gene encodes CDR1 SGHRS and CDR2 YFSETQ. The CDR3 spans 15 residues. The ends were cut back, 0 bases at V and 3 bases at J, with 12 bases in the middle. CDR3 nucleotide sequence: TGCGCCAGCAGCTTGGTGACATCCGAAGAAGAGACCCAGTACTTC. This translates into CASSLVTSEEETQYF.

The chain uses TRBV5-8 and TRBJ1-5; D remains ambiguous. Germline V gives CDR1 SGHTS, CDR2 YDEGEE. Trimming removed 4 bases at V and 3 bases at J, with 8 bases between. The CDR3 totals 13 residues. The CDR3 region has the DNA TGTGCCAGCAGCCCCGGTCCCAATCAGCCCCAGCATTTT. As protein: CASSPGPNQPQHF.

The rearrangement joins TRBV5-1 to TRBJ2-3; unclear D gene. The ends were cut back, 2 bases at V and 6 bases at J, with 10 bases in the middle. This CDR3 contains 13 residues. CDR1 SGHRS and CDR2 YFSETQ come from the germline V gene. The CDR3 DNA follows: TGCGCCAGCAGCTTCTTCCCGGAGGATACGCAGTATTTT. Protein product: CASSFFPEDTQYF.

The chain recombines TRBV4-3 with TRBJ2-1; 11 nucleotides line up with TRBD2. Germline assignment: CDR1 LGHNA and CDR2 YSLEER. Unmatched junction bases numbered 18, after V lost 0 bases and J lost 5 bases. This CDR3 region has 21 residues. CDR3 bases: TGCGCCAGCAGCCAAGACCTCCTGACTAGCGGGGTCCTCCGGTGGAACAATGAGCAGTTCTTC. Protein: CASSQDLLTSGVLRWNNEQFF.

V gene TRBV19 combines with J gene TRBJ2-7; 10 bases line up with TRBD2. Trimming took 8 bases from V and 9 from J; bases not matched to a gene: 10. The V gene's germline CDR1 is LNHDA and CDR2 SQIVND (reference sequence). There are 13 residues in the CDR3. The CDR3 DNA is TGTGCCAGTGCAGCGGGAGGGCAGGGTCCGCAGTACTTC. It yields the protein CASAAGGQGPQYF.

V usage is TRBV25-1 and J usage is TRBJ1-2; D unclear. The V end was cut by 3 bases, the J end by 0 bases, with 8 bases between. The CDR3 extends over 14 amino acids. Per germline, CDR1 MGHDK and CDR2 SYGVNS. The CDR3 loop is CASSDYSTNYGYTF. The CDR3 DNA sequence: TGTGCCAGCAGTGACTACAGCACTAACTATGGCTACACCTTC.

The chain links TRBV5-6 to TRBJ1-2; 7 positions agree with TRBD1. V gave up 4 bases and J gave up 5 bases; unmatched junction bases: 8. Germline V gene data show CDR1 as SGHDT and CDR2 as YYEEEE. The CDR3 covers 14 residues. CDR3 coding DNA: TGTGCCAGCAGCACCCGGTCGGGACAGTATGGCTACACCTTC. It is translated as CASSTRSGQYGYTF. The variable domain in full, completed from reference TRBV5-6 and TRBJ1-2, reads DAGVTQSPTHLIKTRGQQVTLRCSPKSGHDTVSWYQQALGQGPQFIFQYYEEEERQRGNFPDRFSGHQFPNYSSELNVNALLLGDSALYLCASSTRSGQYGYTFGSGTRLTVV.

The chain recombines TRBV10-3 with TRBJ1-3, with D possibly being TRBD1 (6 bases). V lost 11 bases, J lost 3 bases, and 14 bases lay in between. This CDR3 region has 13 residues. The V gene's germline CDR1 is ENHRY and CDR2 SYGVKD. The CDR3 region has the DNA TGTGCCTCATCCCAGGGGAATGGAAACACCATATATTTT. Translated, it gives CASSQGNGNTIYF.

In DNA form, the CDR3 reads TGTGCCAGCAGTTTCCCGAGGGGGACGGGTAGCAATCAGCCCCAGCATTTT. This translates into CASSFPRGTGSNQPQHF. V is TRBV25-1 and J is TRBJ1-5; tentatively, D is TRBD1 (6 bases). V gave up 5 bases and J gave up 0 bases, with 17 bases separating them. The germline CDR1 and CDR2 sequences are MGHDK and SYGVNS. The CDR3 extends over 17 amino acids.

The V call is TRBV5-4, the J call TRBJ1-1, with TRBD1 matching 9 bases. In germline, CDR1 is SGHNT, CDR2 YYREEE (reference sequence). With V trimmed by 0 bases and J by 0 bases, 15 bases remained unmatched. This CDR3 spans 20 amino acids. The CDR3 region has the DNA TGTGCCAGCAGCTTGGGGGTTGACCGGGACAGGGAAAAGATGAACACTGAAGCTTTCTTT. Protein: CASSLGVDRDREKMNTEAFF.

The chain links TRBV5-1 to TRBJ2-3; TRBD2 is a possible D gene (5 bases). This CDR3 is 13 amino acids long. The ends were cut back, 2 bases at V and 4 bases at J, with 8 bases in the middle. The germline V gene has CDR1 SGHRS and CDR2 YFSETQ. The CDR3 nucleotides are TGCGCCAGCAGCTTACTAGACTCAGATACGCAGTATTTT. Protein product: CASSLLDSDTQYF.

The chain uses TRBV3-1 (or the pseudogene TRBV3-2) and TRBJ1-2; D is perhaps TRBD1 (6 bases). Germline CDR1 and CDR2: LGHDT and YNNKEL (reference sequence). This CDR3 is built from 16 residues. Trimming removed 0 bases at V and 4 bases at J, with 15 bases between. The CDR3 DNA follows: TGTGCCAGCAGCCAAGAGGGGGGGGGCCGAACCTATGGCTACACCTTC. It is translated as CASSQEGGGRTYGYTF.

The chain carries TRBV20-1 and TRBJ2-1, with D uncertain. This CDR3 is built from 12 residues. Trimming removed 3 bases from V and 12 bases from J, with 15 bases in between. The germline V gene has CDR1 DFQATT and CDR2 SNEGSKA (reference sequence). CDR3 nucleotide sequence: TGCAGTGCTAGTGTGTCCGGGTCTGGGCAGTTCTTC. This codes for CSASVSGSGQFF.

Details on this clone: At one end the junction does not follow the germline gene, possibly because of a read error. The gene calls are TRBV12-3 or TRBV12-4 and TRBJ2-2; D gene unclear. The CDR3 has 13 residues. The CDR3 nucleotides are TGTGCCAGCAGCTTAGACACTCGCGGGGAGCTGTTTTTT. This encodes CASSLDTRGELFF.

The chain recombines TRBV11-2 with TRBJ2-7; D remains ambiguous. V lost 5 bases to trimming and J lost 0 bases, with 14 bases between them. Germline loops: CDR1 SGHAT, CDR2 FQNNGV. This CDR3 is 15 amino acids long. This CDR3 is CASSLGSINSYEQYF. CDR3 DNA sequence: TGTGCCAGCAGCCTAGGGTCCATAAACTCCTACGAGCAGTACTTC.

The chain uses TRBV28 and TRBJ1-2, with a weak D call TRBD1 (5 bases). CDR3 length: 14 amino acids. V lost 6 bases and J 2 bases, leaving 13 bases between the germline ends. CDR1 is MDHEN, CDR2 SYDVKM, per germline. CDR3 DNA: TGTGCCAGCAGAACCGGGACGGCCAACTATGGCTACACCTTC. Residues: CASRTGTANYGYTF.

This sequence joins TRBV5-5 and TRBJ2-5; TRBD1 matches at 7 bases. Germline values: CDR1 SGHKS, CDR2 YYEKEE (reference sequence). The CDR3 contains 17 residues. J was trimmed by 7 bases and V by 3 bases; bases with no gene match: 18. The CDR3 is CASSSPASGGAFATQYF. DNA for the CDR3: TGTGCCAGCAGCTCTCCTGCCTCAGGGGGTGCTTTTGCGACCCAGTACTTC.

J is TRBJ2-3 and V is TRBV10-3; D call uncertain. The germline gives CDR1 ENHRY, CDR2 SYGVKD. CDR3 size: 17 residues. V dropped 2 bases and J dropped 1 base, with 16 bases sitting between them. CDR3 region: CAISEGVSVPGTDTQYF. The CDR3 nucleotides are TGTGCCATCAGTGAGGGGGTTTCGGTTCCGGGCACAGATACGCAGTATTTT.

This chain uses TRBV13 with TRBJ2-7, with D perhaps TRBD2 (5 bases). The germline gives CDR1 PRHDT, CDR2 FYEKMQ (reference sequence). The V gene lost 1 base and the J gene lost 6 bases, with 19 bases spanning the gap. The CDR3 consists of 16 residues. The CDR3 spells CASSLAAGSRWGEQYF. The CDR3 nucleotides read TGTGCCAGCAGCTTAGCGGCTGGGAGCCGATGGGGCGAGCAGTACTTC.

This rearrangement joins TRBV5-6 to TRBJ2-1, with D tentatively TRBD2 (6 bases). V was trimmed by 0 bases and J by 7 bases, leaving 14 bases between them. CDR3 size: 15 residues. Germline CDR1 SGHDT, CDR2 YYEEEE. The CDR3 loop is CASSLGPSAWNEQFF. The CDR3 coding sequence is TGTGCCAGCAGCTTGGGCCCTAGCGCTTGGAATGAGCAGTTCTTC.